The 20 T cell receptor beta chains below all came from one sample that was sequenced in a study of post-analysis software for immune sequencing data. Study-wide points: In patients, about 5 TRBV segments were more frequent than in controls, with TRBV5-6, TRBV5-1 and TRBV20-1 among them.

These receptors have no identified antigens. Unique-molecular-identifier-tagged TCR beta cDNA libraries were used. TCRdb recomputed calls from the PCR reads with MiXCR, one row per CDR3 protein. The sample lists roughly 730,000 distinct CDR3 sequences, 30% occurring once. The sequenced material came from blood. Receptors were obtained from a girl between 5 and 17 years old with multiple sclerosis.

V and J are TRBV7-9 and TRBJ2-1; TRBD1 agrees at 7 bases. CDR3 length: 11 amino acids. Germline lookup yields CDR1 SEHNR and CDR2 FQNEAQ (reference sequence). V gave up 8 bases and J gave up 9 bases; unmatched junction bases: 4. CDR3 coding DNA: TGTGCCAGCTGGGGACAGTCTGAGCAGTTCTTC. The encoded protein is CASWGQSEQFF.

CDR3 DNA: TGTGCCAGCAGTTCGGACAGGGCCGCCGACAATGAGCAGTTCTTC. Its protein is CASSSDRAADNEQFF. The V gene is TRBV27, the J gene TRBJ2-1; 8 bases match TRBD1. V gave up 4 bases and J gave up 5 bases; unmatched junction bases: 7. The CDR3 runs 15 residues. Germline CDR1 MNHEY, CDR2 SMNVEV (reference sequence).

The chain links TRBV6-1 to TRBJ1-1, with D possibly being TRBD1 (6 bases). V was trimmed by 6 bases and J by 5 bases, leaving 16 bases between them. CDR1 and CDR2 from the germline V gene are MNHNS and SASEGT. The CDR3 contains 14 residues. The CDR3 loop is CASRDRRGGTEAFF. CDR3 DNA sequence: TGTGCCAGCAGGGATCGCAGGGGCGGGACTGAAGCTTTCTTT.

This sequence joins TRBV7-2 and TRBJ1-2; TRBD1 might be the D (5 bases). Looked up from germline, CDR1 is SGHTA and CDR2 is FQGNSA. CDR3 size: 15 residues. The V gene lost 5 bases and the J gene lost 0 bases, with 13 bases spanning the gap. CDR3 in amino acids: CASSPTQGANYGYTF. CDR3 in DNA: TGTGCCAGCAGCCCGACGCAGGGAGCTAACTATGGCTACACCTTC.

This clonotype was detected a few times. The rearrangement joins TRBV20-1 to TRBJ2-7; D uncertain. Between the trimmed V and J ends, which lost 2 bases and 4 bases, there was a span of 6 bases. The V gene's germline CDR1 is DFQATT and CDR2 SNEGSKA (reference sequence). The CDR3 loop spans 11 amino acids. CDR3 coding DNA: TGCAGTGCTAGACAGATTTACGAGCAGTACTTC. Translated: CSARQIYEQYF.

V is TRBV28 and J is TRBJ2-7; 7 bases match TRBD1. The CDR3 is 14 residues long. Germline CDR1 MDHEN, CDR2 SYDVKM. The V and J ends lost 7 bases and 2 bases, in that order; junction bases with no gene match: 8. The CDR3 region is CASTNRDRTYEQYF. The CDR3 nucleotides are TGTGCCAGCACCAACCGGGACAGAACCTACGAGCAGTACTTC.

This clonotype was detected many times. The chain joins TRBV12-3 or TRBV12-4 to TRBJ1-5, with 10 bases aligning to TRBD1. V trimming: 9 bases; J trimming: 0 bases; junction bases outside the gene matches: 14. This CDR3 region has 18 residues. CDR3 sequence reads: CASRRDRGVGLSNQPQHF. In nucleotides, the CDR3 is TGTGCCAGTCGCCGGGACAGGGGTGTTGGTCTTAGCAATCAGCCCCAGCATTTT.

V and J are TRBV10-2 and TRBJ1-2; no clear D. With 0 bases removed from V and 7 bases from J, the gap between germline ends came to 18 bases. CDR1 and CDR2 (germline): WSHSY, SAAADI. This CDR3 is built from 16 residues. CDR3 sequence reads: CASSESNSWDRGGYTF. CDR3 in DNA: TGCGCCAGCAGTGAGTCGAATTCCTGGGATCGGGGTGGCTACACCTTC.

The V gene is TRBV12-3 or TRBV12-4, the J gene TRBJ2-7, with D tentatively TRBD1 (6 bases). Trimming removed 6 bases from V and 2 bases from J, with 17 bases in between. The CDR3 contains 15 residues. The CDR3 nucleotides read TGTGCCAGCAGCCCGGGACACTCTTTAACCTACGAGCAGTACTTC. Protein: CASSPGHSLTYEQYF.

This clonotype showed up just a few times. The chain couples TRBV20-1 to TRBJ2-7; D may match TRBD1 or TRBD2 (5 bases each). CDR1 DFQATT and CDR2 SNEGSKA come from the germline V gene (reference sequence). The CDR3 has 15 residues. V was cut by 0 bases and J by 3 bases, with 15 bases left in between. The CDR3 region has the DNA TGCAGTGCTAGAGATTGGGGACGGAACAACTACGAGCAGTACTTC. It is translated as CSARDWGRNNYEQYF.

Comment on this clonotype: A junction end diverges from the germline sequence, so it may reflect a read error. V usage is TRBV4-2 and J usage is TRBJ2-7, with 9 nucleotides matching TRBD1. The J call may be faulty, since TRBJ2-4 better matches the DNA end. CDR3 length equals 20 residues. Germline V lookup: CDR1 LGHNA, CDR2 YNFKEQ. As DNA, the CDR3 is TGTGTCAGCAGCCAAGCTTTATTCGAACAGGGGGCCGGGTCCAAAAACATTCAGTACTTC. Encoded protein: CVSSQALFEQGAGSKNIQYF.

A few counts support this clonotype. The chain recombines TRBV6-5 with TRBJ2-3; 11 bases align to TRBD2. This CDR3 region has 16 residues. V dropped 7 bases and J dropped 2; count of bases not matched to a gene: 8. Germline values: CDR1 MNHEY, CDR2 SVGAGI. CDR3 region: CASTRLAGKNTDTQYF. The CDR3 DNA reads as TGTGCCAGCACCCGACTAGCGGGAAAGAACACAGATACGCAGTATTTT.

In its sample, this clonotype was seen once. The gene calls are TRBV4-3 and TRBJ2-7, with D possibly TRBD1 on 6 matching bases. Germline V gene data show CDR1 as LGHNA and CDR2 as YSLEER. V dropped 0 bases and J dropped 0 bases, with 12 bases sitting between them. This CDR3 comprises 16 residues. This CDR3 is CASSQDSTGSSYEQYF. CDR3 nucleotides: TGCGCCAGCAGCCAAGATTCAACAGGGAGCTCCTACGAGCAGTACTTC.

As for this clonotype: This may come from a read error, since a much larger clone is one base off. V is TRBV29-1 and J is TRBJ2-1; possible D gene TRBD1, 5 bases. Germline CDR1 and CDR2: SQVTM and ANQGSEA. The CDR3 totals 13 residues. This chain's CDR3 is CSVGITGPHERFF. Written as DNA, the CDR3 is TGCAGCGTTGGGATAACAGGACCCCATGAGCGGTTCTTC.

This chain uses TRBV28 with TRBJ2-1, with TRBD2 matching 8 bases. The germline V gene encodes CDR1 MDHEN and CDR2 SYDVKM. The V and J ends lost 2 bases and 4 bases, in that order; junction bases with no gene match: 13. CDR3 length: 18 amino acids. The CDR3, as DNA: TGTGCCAGCAGTTTAACTTTTGGCCTAGCGGGTCAGTACAATGAGCAGTTCTTC. It encodes CASSLTFGLAGQYNEQFF.

This clonotype has more than one count but fewer than ten. J is TRBJ1-2 and V is TRBV9; TRBD1 might be the D (5 bases). The CDR3 has 14 amino acids. V lost 0 bases to trimming and J lost 2 bases, with 8 bases between them. Germline assignment: CDR1 SGDLS and CDR2 YYNGEE. The CDR3 here is CASSVGWGNYGYTF. CDR3 DNA sequence: TGTGCCAGCAGCGTAGGATGGGGGAACTATGGCTACACCTTC.

This clonotype came up a few times. The chain uses TRBV29-1 and TRBJ2-3; D is undetermined. The CDR3 is made up of 14 amino acids. Germline CDR1 SQVTM, CDR2 ANQGSEA. Trimming removed 5 bases from V and 2 bases from J, with 14 bases in between. CDR3 sequence (DNA): TGCAGCGTTTCCCCTCCGGGCACCACAGATACGCAGTATTTT. It encodes CSVSPPGTTDTQYF.

This clonotype was seen many times. The gene calls are TRBV29-1 and TRBJ2-5; D tentatively fits TRBD1 or TRBD2 (5 bases each). Germline CDR1 and CDR2: SQVTM and ANQGSEA. CDR3 length: 13 amino acids. V was trimmed by 3 bases and J by 5 bases, leaving 13 bases between them. This CDR3 reads CSVDAWGPETQYF. For the CDR3, the DNA is TGCAGCGTTGACGCATGGGGACCGGAGACCCAGTACTTC.

This rearrangement joins TRBV6-2 or TRBV6-3 to TRBJ2-7, with D possibly TRBD1 on 5 matching bases. Germline values: CDR1 MNHEY, CDR2 SVGEGT. Trimming pared 11 bases from V and 2 bases from J, leaving 13 bases between. CDR3 size: 12 residues. CDR3 protein: CAGADSPYEQYF. The CDR3 region has the DNA TGTGCCGGGGCGGATAGCCCCTACGAGCAGTACTTC.

The V and J genes are TRBV6-5 and TRBJ1-5; the D gene is possibly TRBD1 (5 bases). The CDR3 sequence is 13 residues long. V was cut by 5 bases and J by 5 bases, with 10 bases left in between. CDR1 and CDR2 from the germline V gene are MNHEY and SVGAGI. The CDR3 loop reads CASSPRGHQPQHF. The CDR3, as DNA: TGTGCCAGCAGTCCGCGGGGCCATCAGCCCCAGCATTTT.